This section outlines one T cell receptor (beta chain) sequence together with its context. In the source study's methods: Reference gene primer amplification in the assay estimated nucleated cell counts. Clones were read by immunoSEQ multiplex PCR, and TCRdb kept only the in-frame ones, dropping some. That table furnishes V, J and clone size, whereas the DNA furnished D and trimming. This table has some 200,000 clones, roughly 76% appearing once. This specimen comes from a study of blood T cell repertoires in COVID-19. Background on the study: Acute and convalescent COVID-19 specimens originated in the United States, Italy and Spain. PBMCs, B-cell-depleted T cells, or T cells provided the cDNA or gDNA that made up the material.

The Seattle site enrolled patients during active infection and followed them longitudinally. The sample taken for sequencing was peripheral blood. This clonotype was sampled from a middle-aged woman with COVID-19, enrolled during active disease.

This chain's CDR3 is CASSQGGVSHGYTF. For the CDR3, the DNA is TGCGCCAGCAGCCAAGGAGGAGTCAGTCATGGCTACACCTTC. This chain links TRBV4-1 with TRBJ1-2; unclear D gene. Looked up from germline, CDR1 is MGHRA and CDR2 is YSYEKL. The CDR3 is made up of 14 amino acids. V was clipped by 1 base and J by 6 bases, with 12 bases between them.